This T cell receptor beta chain came from a study of T-cell memory formation after mild COVID-19 (dated by TCRdb to about 2021). About the study as a whole: TCR sequence clusters from the two donors were largely donor specific. Longitudinal TCRalpha and TCRbeta repertoire sequencing tracked T-cell clones expanding and contracting after mild COVID-19 in two donors. The cohort was made up of two young adult volunteers, one female and one male, who were previously healthy.

The study at large found these results: Contracting CD4+ clones turned up mainly in the CM and EM memory subsets, whereas EMRA was where CD8+ clones were enriched. The second-wave clones that peaked on day 37 were not confirmed to be SARS-CoV-2 specific. Clones contracting from day 15 to 85 had balanced CD4/CD8 phenotypes, while a second wave expanding from day 15 to 37 was biased towards CD4+. The study included only a couple of mild cases, and larger cohorts that include severe cases with pre-infection samples were judged to be necessary. Some responding clones were detected in pre-infection memory, which suggested that pre-existing cross-reactive memory T cells had joined the SARS-CoV-2 response.

Ficoll-Paque density gradient centrifugation was the method used to isolate PBMCs. TCRdb names Illumina NovaSeq 6000 as the instrument used. cDNA libraries for TCRalpha and TCRbeta were prepared by 5'RACE using constant-segment primers, with sample barcodes and unique molecular identifiers added. Trizol reagent was used to extract RNA from every sample. Amplification of the libraries took two PCR steps, and the second step added a second sample barcode plus Illumina TruSeq adapters. The libraries were sequenced on an Illumina NovaSeq using 2 x 150 bp paired-end reads. As for the original processing: Reads were demultiplexed and collapsed into UMI-guided consensus sequences with migec v1.2.7. Using mixcr v2.1.11, UMI consensuses were aligned to TRA and TRB V and J templates and then assembled into clonotypes. Clonotypes were classified as expanded or contracted when called significant by both edgeR and NoisET, with noise models trained on biological replicates. For edgeR calls, the cutoffs were a false discovery rate-adjusted p below 0.01 and a log2 fold-change threshold of 1. As an exploratory analysis of dynamics, max-normalized trajectories of the 1000 most abundant clonotypes were examined by PCA with hierarchical clustering. Separately sequenced CD4+ and CD8+ repertoires were used to assign a CD4 or CD8 phenotype to each responding clone. Clones were called with MiXCR by TCRdb after fastp trimmed the public reads at Q25, and only in-frame beta chains were retained. Merged by CDR3 protein, the rows form single entries marked with the most common genes and DNA. TCRdb, not the authors, supplied the V and J calls. The sample profile shows some 600,000 distinct CDR3 sequences; around a sixth of them were found once. About 8.6% of the sample goes to the ten largest clones.

This clonotype has more than one count but fewer than ten. The antigen this receptor binds is unknown. Base qualities were left out, and no much larger clone turns up one base away. The CDR3 contains 14 residues, cysteine and phenylalanine counted. Of all the DNA, just the CDR3 is kept, 42 bases in frame from base 1. Between the V and J ends, shortened by 3 bases and 4 bases respectively, the junction contains 16 bases. The germline V gene provides CDR1 SQVTM and CDR2 ANQGSEA. Here the chain combines TRBV29-1 and TRBJ2-7; 5 matching bases give a weak D call of TRBD2. The TCR sequence derives from an adult woman who had mild COVID-19 (a few samples of this study predate the infection). The sample titles of this study are shuffled in the database, so cell type and time point are left out; the donor was told from shared clones. The specimen sequenced was PBMCs or a T cell subset sorted from them (not recorded which). In nucleotide form, the sequence is TGCAGCGTTGAGACGGAGGCAGCCTCTTACGAGCAGTACTTC. Its product reads: CSVETEAASYEQYF.